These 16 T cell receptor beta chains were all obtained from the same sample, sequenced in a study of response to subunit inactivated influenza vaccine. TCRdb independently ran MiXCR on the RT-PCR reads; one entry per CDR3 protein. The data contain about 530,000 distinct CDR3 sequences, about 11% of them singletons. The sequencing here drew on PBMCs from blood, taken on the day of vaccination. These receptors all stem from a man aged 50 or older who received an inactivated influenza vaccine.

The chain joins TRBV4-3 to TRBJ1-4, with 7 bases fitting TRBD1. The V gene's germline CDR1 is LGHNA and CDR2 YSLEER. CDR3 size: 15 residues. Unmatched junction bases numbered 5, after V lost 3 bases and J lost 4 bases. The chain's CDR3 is CASSQGQKINEKLFF. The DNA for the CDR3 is TGCGCCAGCAGCCAGGGACAGAAGATTAATGAAAAACTGTTTTTT.

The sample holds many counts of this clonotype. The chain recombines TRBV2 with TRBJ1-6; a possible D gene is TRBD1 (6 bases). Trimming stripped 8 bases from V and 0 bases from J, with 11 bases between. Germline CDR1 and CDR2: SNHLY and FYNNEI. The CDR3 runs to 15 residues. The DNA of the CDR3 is TGTGCCAGCCTTGAGGGGGGCTCCTATAATTCACCCCTCCACTTT. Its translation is CASLEGGSYNSPLHF.

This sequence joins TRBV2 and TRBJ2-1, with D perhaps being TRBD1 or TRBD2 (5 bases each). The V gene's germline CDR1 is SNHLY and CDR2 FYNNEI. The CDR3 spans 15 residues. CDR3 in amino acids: CPSSRGVAYYNEQFF. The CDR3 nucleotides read TGTCCCTCCTCCCGAGGGGTGGCCTACTACAATGAGCAGTTCTTC.

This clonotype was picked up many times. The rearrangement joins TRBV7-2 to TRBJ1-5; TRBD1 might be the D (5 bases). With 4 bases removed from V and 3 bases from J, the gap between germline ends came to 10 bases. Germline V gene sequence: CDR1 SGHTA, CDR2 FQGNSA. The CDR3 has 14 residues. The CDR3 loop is CASSSGLLNQPQHF. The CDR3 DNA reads TGTGCCAGCAGCTCGGGACTGCTCAATCAGCCCCAGCATTTT.

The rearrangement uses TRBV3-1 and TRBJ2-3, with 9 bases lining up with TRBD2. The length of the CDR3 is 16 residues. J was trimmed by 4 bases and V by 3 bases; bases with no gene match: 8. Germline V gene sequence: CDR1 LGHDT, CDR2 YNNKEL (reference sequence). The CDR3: CASSHLLAGASDTQYF. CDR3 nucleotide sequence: TGTGCCAGCAGCCACCTATTAGCGGGGGCCTCAGATACGCAGTATTTT.

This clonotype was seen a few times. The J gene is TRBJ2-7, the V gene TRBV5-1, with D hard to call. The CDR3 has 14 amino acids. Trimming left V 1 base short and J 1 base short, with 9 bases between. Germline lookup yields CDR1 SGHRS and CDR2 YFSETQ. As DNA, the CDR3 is TGCGCCAGCAGCTTGACCCCAGGTTCCTACGAGCAGTACTTC. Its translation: CASSLTPGSYEQYF.

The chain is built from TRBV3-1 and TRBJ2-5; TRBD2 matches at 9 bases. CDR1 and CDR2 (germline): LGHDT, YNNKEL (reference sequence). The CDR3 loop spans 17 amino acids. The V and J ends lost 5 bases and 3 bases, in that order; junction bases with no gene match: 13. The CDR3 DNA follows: TGTGCCAGCAGCAAACCTCGTTTGCTAGCGGGGAAAGAGACCCAGTACTTC. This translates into CASSKPRLLAGKETQYF.

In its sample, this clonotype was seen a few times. In nucleotides, the CDR3 is TGTGCCAGCACTCTCACAGGGGGTCACTACGAGCAGTACTTC. This codes for CASTLTGGHYEQYF. The chain links TRBV12-3 or TRBV12-4 to TRBJ2-7; 8 bases fit TRBD1. There are 14 residues in the CDR3. J gave up 3 bases and V 7 bases, and 8 bases lay outside the gene matches.

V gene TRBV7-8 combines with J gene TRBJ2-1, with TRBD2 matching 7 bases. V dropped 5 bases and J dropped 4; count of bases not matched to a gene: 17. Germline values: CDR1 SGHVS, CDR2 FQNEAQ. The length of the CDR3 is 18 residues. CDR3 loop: CASSPYPGGRDLYNEQFF. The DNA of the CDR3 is TGTGCCAGCAGCCCCTACCCTGGGGGGAGGGATCTTTACAATGAGCAGTTCTTC. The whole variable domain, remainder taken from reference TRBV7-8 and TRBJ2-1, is GAGVSQSPRYKVAKRGQDVALRCDPISGHVSLFWYQQALGQGPEFLTYFQNEAQLDKSGLPSDRFFAERPEGSVSTLKIQRTQQEDSAVYLCASSPYPGGRDLYNEQFFGPGTRLTVL.

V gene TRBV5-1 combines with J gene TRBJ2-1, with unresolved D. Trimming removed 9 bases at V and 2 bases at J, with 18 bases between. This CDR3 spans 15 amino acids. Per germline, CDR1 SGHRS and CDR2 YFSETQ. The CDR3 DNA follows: TGCGCCACCCACCCGACACCCAACCCCTACAATGAGCAGTTCTTC. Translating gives CATHPTPNPYNEQFF.

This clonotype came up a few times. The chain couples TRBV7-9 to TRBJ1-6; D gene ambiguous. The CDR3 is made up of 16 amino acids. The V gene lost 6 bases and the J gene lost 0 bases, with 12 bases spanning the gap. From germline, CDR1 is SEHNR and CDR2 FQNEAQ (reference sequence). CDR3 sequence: CASSFTSSSYNSPLHF. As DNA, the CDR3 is TGTGCCAGCAGTTTCACAAGCAGCTCCTATAATTCACCCCTCCACTTT.

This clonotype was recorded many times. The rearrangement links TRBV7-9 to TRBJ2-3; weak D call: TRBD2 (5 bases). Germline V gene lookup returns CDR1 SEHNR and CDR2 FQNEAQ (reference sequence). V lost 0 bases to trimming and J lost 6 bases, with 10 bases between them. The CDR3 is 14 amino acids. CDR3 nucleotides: TGTGCCAGCAGCTTAGCGTTGGACTCCGATACGCAGTATTTT. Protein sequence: CASSLALDSDTQYF.

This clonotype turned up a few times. The CDR3: CSAILAASYEQYF. In DNA, the CDR3 is TGCAGTGCAATCCTAGCGGCCAGCTACGAGCAGTACTTC. The rearrangement joins TRBV20-1 to TRBJ2-7; 7 bases are a match to TRBD2. The germline CDR1 and CDR2 sequences are DFQATT and SNEGSKA (reference sequence). The CDR3 runs 13 residues. V dropped 6 bases and J dropped 3; count of bases not matched to a gene: 8.

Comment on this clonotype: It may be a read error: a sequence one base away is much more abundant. The CDR3 nucleotides are TGTGCCAGCATCTTACAGGGGGCGGCGGAGACCCAGTACTTC. Its protein product is CASILQGAAETQYF. This chain uses TRBV7-8 with TRBJ2-5; TRBD1 agrees at 9 bases. Per germline, CDR1 SGHVS and CDR2 FQNEAQ. The CDR3 is made up of 14 amino acids.

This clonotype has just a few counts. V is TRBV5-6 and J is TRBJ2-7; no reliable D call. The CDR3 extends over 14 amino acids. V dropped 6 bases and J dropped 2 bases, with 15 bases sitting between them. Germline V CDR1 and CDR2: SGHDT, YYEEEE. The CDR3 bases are TGTGCCAGCATCCGAATGGCCAGAGCCTACGAGCAGTACTTC. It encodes CASIRMARAYEQYF. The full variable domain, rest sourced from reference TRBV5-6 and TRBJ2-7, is DAGVTQSPTHLIKTRGQQVTLRCSPKSGHDTVSWYQQALGQGPQFIFQYYEEEERQRGNFPDRFSGHQFPNYSSELNVNALLLGDSALYLCASIRMARAYEQYFGPGTRLTVT.

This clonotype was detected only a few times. The CDR3 region is CSARTSGDVYEQYF. The CDR3 region has the DNA TGCAGTGCCAGGACTAGCGGGGATGTGTACGAGCAGTACTTC. The chain is built from TRBV20-1 and TRBJ2-7; 12 nucleotides align to TRBD2. Germline CDR1 reads DFQATT; CDR2 reads SNEGSKA (reference sequence). Trimming removed 6 bases from V and 4 bases from J; junction bases left unmatched: 7. This CDR3 is 14 amino acids long.